A selection of T cell receptor beta chains follows, all from one sample in a study of PD-1 blockade in classical Hodgkin lymphoma. Produced via immunoSEQ multiplex PCR; TCRdb's table is partial and in-frame only. The sample lists about 43,000 clones; roughly 72% were seen once. This material consisted of peripheral blood mononuclear cells (PBMCs), taken before the second cycle of nivolumab. The receptors come from a human donor with classical Hodgkin lymphoma. Both conserved end residues are part of each CDR3. A D gene is named only where the DNA matches it firmly. Part of the rows lack a size; the others show once, few, many or a class for expanded clones.

DNA	CDR3	J	D	size	V
TGTGCCAGCAGCTTAGGAGGGGGCTATAATTCACCCCTCCACTTT	CASSLGGGYNSPLHF	TRBJ1-6	.	.	TRBV7-9
TGTGCCAGCAGTTATGGCGTGGACACTGAAGCTTTCTTT	CASSYGVDTEAFF	TRBJ1-1	.	medium-sized	TRBV6-5
TGTGCCAGCAGTTTAGTTCCTAGCGGGAGTTCCTACGAGCAGTACTTC	CASSLVPSGSSYEQYF	TRBJ2-7	TRBD2	.	TRBV27
TGTGCCAGCAAGGAGGGGAATCAAGAGACCCAGTACTTC	CASKEGNQETQYF	TRBJ2-5	.	few	TRBV6-5
TGTGCCAGCAGCCGGGGCTCGACAGCTAATCAGCCCCAGCATTTT	CASSRGSTANQPQHF	TRBJ1-5	.	.	TRBV5-8
TGTGCCAGCAGTTACAGGCAGGGTGGTGGCTACACCTTC	CASSYRQGGGYTF	TRBJ1-2	.	.	TRBV6-5
TGTGCCAGCAGCTCAGACCCTATCCCAGGGTTGCACCACGAGCAGTACTTC	CASSSDPIPGLHHEQYF	TRBJ2-7	.	.	TRBV5-5
TGTGCCAGCAGCCCGATCATCGCAACTAATGAAAAACTGTTTTTT	CASSPIIATNEKLFF	TRBJ1-4	.	.	TRBV7-9
TGTGCCAGCTCACCTCCGACAGGCGCGAACACCGGGGAGCTGTTTTTT	CASSPPTGANTGELFF	TRBJ2-2	.	.	TRBV18
TGTGCCAGCAGCTTGGGGCCTAACTATGGCTACACCTTC	CASSLGPNYGYTF	TRBJ1-2	.	once	TRBV5-6
TGTGCCATCAACTCACCCCTCCACTTT	CAINSPLHF	TRBJ1-6	.	.	TRBV10-3
TGTGCCAGCAGCTTAACAGGGGCCAGCTCCTACGAGCAGTACTTC	CASSLTGASSYEQYF	TRBJ2-7	TRBD1	.	TRBV7-2
TGTGCCAGCAGCCGCCTCGGGTCTTCCTACGAGCAGTACTTC	CASSRLGSSYEQYF	TRBJ2-7	.	.	TRBV5-8
TGTGCCAGCAGTTACTCGGGGCAGTTCTATGGCTACACCTTC	CASSYSGQFYGYTF	TRBJ1-2	.	once	TRBV6-6
TGTGCCAGCGGCAGGGGGAACACTGAAGCTTTCTTT	CASGRGNTEAFF	TRBJ1-1	.	.	TRBV25-1
TGCGCCAGCAGCCCCAGCGGGGCGGGGATCAACACTGAAGCTTTCTTT	CASSPSGAGINTEAFF	TRBJ1-1	.	.	TRBV5-1